These 17 T cell receptor beta chains were sequenced from one sample in a study of identical twins. TCRdb re-called the 5' RACE reads through MiXCR, storing one row per CDR3 protein. The table has approximately 1.8 million distinct CDR3 sequences, more than 30% seen once. The sample comprised cord blood. Receptors were obtained from a newborn girl in good health.

This clonotype was seen a handful of times. The V call is TRBV3-1, the J call TRBJ2-1; 8 bases are a match to TRBD2. The end of the DNA aligns better with TRBJ2-7, so the J call may be wrong. The CDR3 consists of 18 residues. Per germline, CDR1 LGHDT and CDR2 YNNKEL (reference sequence). The CDR3 loop reads CASSPLTGGRSSYNEQYF. CDR3 bases: TGTGCCAGCAGCCCCTTGACGGGGGGGCGGAGCTCCTACAATGAGCAGTACTTC.

The J gene is TRBJ1-5, the V gene TRBV6-1; a weak D match, TRBD1 (5 bases). This CDR3 is 14 amino acids long. Per the germline V gene, CDR1 is MNHNS and CDR2 is SASEGT. V was shortened by 2 bases and J by 7 bases, with 12 bases between the two germline ends. In DNA, the CDR3 is TGTGCCAGCAGTGAACTTCGGGGGATACAGCCCCAGCATTTT. Residues: CASSELRGIQPQHF.

This clonotype was seen a few times. The chain has TRBV20-1 and TRBJ2-7; 12 bases align to TRBD2. The CDR3 runs 16 residues. V lost 1 base and J lost 3; bases outside the gene matches: 7. Germline V gives CDR1 DFQATT, CDR2 SNEGSKA (reference sequence). The CDR3 DNA is TGCAGTGCTAGAGCCTCGGGACTAGCGGGTCTCTACGAGCAGTACTTC. This codes for CSARASGLAGLYEQYF.

This chain links TRBV6-6 with TRBJ2-7, with TRBD1 matching 10 bases. V gave up 6 bases and J gave up 3 bases; unmatched junction bases: 8. This CDR3 region has 15 residues. The germline CDR1 and CDR2 sequences are MNHNY and SVGAGI (reference sequence). The DNA for the CDR3 is TGTGCCAGCAGGACCCGGGACAGGGGTATCTACGAGCAGTACTTC. As protein: CASRTRDRGIYEQYF.

V usage is TRBV29-1 and J usage is TRBJ2-7; tentatively, D is TRBD1 (6 bases). This CDR3 has 14 residues. Germline CDR1 is SQVTM and CDR2 is ANQGSEA. V was pared by 2 bases and J by 9 bases, with 20 bases between. In DNA form, the CDR3 reads TGCAGCGTTGAATTCCCCGACAGGCCGAGCGGGCAGTACTTC. Its protein product is CSVEFPDRPSGQYF.

This clonotype has just a few counts. The chain uses TRBV5-6 and TRBJ2-5; TRBD2 might be the D (5 bases). This CDR3 contains 13 residues. With 4 bases removed from V and 1 base from J, the gap between germline ends came to 8 bases. Germline loops: CDR1 SGHDT, CDR2 YYEEEE. CDR3 nucleotide sequence: TGTGCCAGCAGCGCTAGCTCCCAAGAGACCCAGTACTTC. It translates to CASSASSQETQYF.

This clonotype has a handful of counts. The genes are TRBV4-1 and TRBJ1-1, with D unclear. Germline values: CDR1 MGHRA, CDR2 YSYEKL. V shed 0 bases and J shed 5 bases, with 10 bases lying between them. This CDR3 is 14 amino acids long. CDR3 in DNA: TGCGCCAGCAGCCAAGATGTACTCCAAACTGAAGCTTTCTTT. Protein product: CASSQDVLQTEAFF.

This clonotype was counted between two and nine times. The V gene is TRBV20-1, the J gene TRBJ2-5; TRBD2 aligns across 13 bases. The CDR3 is made up of 12 amino acids. V was pared by 5 bases and J by 13 bases, with 7 bases of the junction left unmatched. Germline values: CDR1 DFQATT, CDR2 SNEGSKA (reference sequence). The CDR3: CSAPWTSGSRYF. The CDR3 DNA sequence: TGCAGTGCTCCCTGGACTAGCGGGAGTAGGTACTTC.

The chain employs TRBV4-2 and TRBJ2-1; 8 nucleotides line up with TRBD2. Germline CDR1 reads LGHNA; CDR2 reads YNFKEQ. J was trimmed by 0 bases and V by 0 bases; bases with no gene match: 7. The CDR3 length is 18 residues. CDR3 DNA sequence: TGTGCCAGCAGCCAAGAGGCGGAGCGGGAGCACTCCTACAATGAGCAGTTCTTC. Protein product: CASSQEAEREHSYNEQFF.

Details on this clonotype: An end of the junction differs from the germline gene, which may be a read error. V and J are TRBV9 and TRBJ2-7, with D maybe TRBD2 (5 bases). Germline CDR1 reads SGDLS; CDR2 reads YYNGEE. CDR3 length: 14 residues. Here the CDR3 reads CARSVNLASYEQYF. CDR3 nucleotides: TGTGCCAGGAGCGTAAATCTAGCCTCCTACGAGCAGTACTTC.

In this sample, this clonotype turned up a few times. The chain combines TRBV28 with TRBJ1-2; the match to TRBD1 covers 11 bases. There are 15 residues in the CDR3. Germline trimming cut 1 base from V and 5 bases from J; bases unmatched to any gene: 3. The germline V gene encodes CDR1 MDHEN and CDR2 SYDVKM. DNA for the CDR3: TGTGCCAGCAGTTTATCGGACAGGGGGCTATATGGCTACACCTTC. Its translation: CASSLSDRGLYGYTF.

The sample holds many counts of this clonotype. Here the CDR3 reads CASSPGGPYEQYF. For the CDR3, the DNA is TGTGCCAGCAGCCCTGGAGGTCCCTACGAGCAGTACTTC. The chain employs TRBV12-3 or TRBV12-4 and TRBJ2-7, with TRBD2 as a possible D gene (5 bases). V was pared by 6 bases and J by 2 bases, with 11 bases between. The CDR3 length is 13 residues.

The chain has TRBV12-3 or TRBV12-4 and TRBJ1-2; D gene unclear. The CDR3 totals 11 residues. The germline V and J ends were trimmed by 6 bases and 13 bases, with 15 bases remaining between them. Written as DNA, the CDR3 is TGTGCCAGCAGCCGACGGACGGTCTCCACCTTC. This codes for CASSRRTVSTF.

This chain uses TRBV18 with TRBJ1-1; D not certain. The germline V and J ends were trimmed by 0 bases and 1 base, with 6 bases remaining between them. The CDR3 is 14 amino acids. Germline CDR1 KGHSH, CDR2 LQKENI. The CDR3 reads CASSPPLGNTEAFF. The CDR3, as DNA: TGTGCCAGCTCACCACCACTGGGGAACACTGAAGCTTTCTTT.

For this clonotype: This may be a read error: a much more frequent sequence differs by one nucleotide. The chain has TRBV27 and TRBJ1-4; possible D gene TRBD1, 5 bases. CDR1 is MNHEY and CDR2 is SMNVEV in the germline V gene (reference sequence). The CDR3 has 13 amino acids. V was pared by 6 bases and J by 3 bases, with 8 bases between. The CDR3 reads CASRTAANEKLFF. In DNA form, the CDR3 reads TGTGCCAGCAGGACAGCAGCTAATGAAAAACTGTTTTTT.

The chain uses TRBV6-2 or TRBV6-3 and TRBJ2-1; 13 bases agree with TRBD2. Germline CDR1 is MNHEY and CDR2 is SVGEGT. V shed 5 bases, J shed 9 bases, and the junction held 7 bases outside the gene matches. CDR3 length: 15 residues. CDR3 nucleotides: TGTGCCAGCAGTCGACTAGCGGGAGGAGCTGGTGAGCAGTTCTTC. Its protein product is CASSRLAGGAGEQFF.

The chain is built from TRBV4-1 and TRBJ1-6; D unresolved. Trimming removed 0 bases at V and 7 bases at J, with 7 bases between. The germline V gene encodes CDR1 MGHRA and CDR2 YSYEKL. CDR3 size: 14 residues. The CDR3: CASSQENRNSPLHF. CDR3 coding DNA: TGCGCCAGCAGCCAAGAAAACAGAAATTCACCCCTCCACTTT.